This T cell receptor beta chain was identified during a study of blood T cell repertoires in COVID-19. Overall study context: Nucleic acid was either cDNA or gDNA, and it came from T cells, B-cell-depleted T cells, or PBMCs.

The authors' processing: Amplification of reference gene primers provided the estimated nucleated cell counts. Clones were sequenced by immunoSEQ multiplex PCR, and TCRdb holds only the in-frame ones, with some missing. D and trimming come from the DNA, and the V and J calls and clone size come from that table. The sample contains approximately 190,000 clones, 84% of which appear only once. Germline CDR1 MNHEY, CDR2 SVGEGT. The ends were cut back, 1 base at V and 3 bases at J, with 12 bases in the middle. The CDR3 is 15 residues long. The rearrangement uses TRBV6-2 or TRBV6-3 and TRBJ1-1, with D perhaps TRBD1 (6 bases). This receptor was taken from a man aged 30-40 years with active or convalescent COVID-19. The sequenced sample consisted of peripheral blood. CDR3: CASSYLLTGDTEAFF. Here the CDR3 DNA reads TGTGCCAGCAGTTACTTACTGACAGGTGACACTGAAGCTTTCTTT.